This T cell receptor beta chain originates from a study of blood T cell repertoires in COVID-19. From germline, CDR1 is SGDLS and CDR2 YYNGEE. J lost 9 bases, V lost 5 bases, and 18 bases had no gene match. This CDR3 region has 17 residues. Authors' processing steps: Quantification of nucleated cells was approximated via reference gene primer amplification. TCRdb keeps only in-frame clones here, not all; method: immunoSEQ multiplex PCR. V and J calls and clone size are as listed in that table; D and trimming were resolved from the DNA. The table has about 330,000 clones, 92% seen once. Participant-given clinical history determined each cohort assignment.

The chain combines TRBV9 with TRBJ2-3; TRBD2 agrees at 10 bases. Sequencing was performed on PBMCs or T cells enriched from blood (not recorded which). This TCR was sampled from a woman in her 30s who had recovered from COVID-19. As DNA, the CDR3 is TGTGCCAGCAGTTCCCCATCGGGGCTAGCGGGAGATTTGACGCAGTATTTT. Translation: CASSSPSGLAGDLTQYF.